This is a list of T cell receptor beta chains from one sample in a study of regulatory T cells in long-lasting Graves disease. One entry per CDR3 protein results from TCRdb running MiXCR on the multiplex PCR reads. This table holds hundreds of thousands of distinct CDR3 sequences, more than 20% found once. This specimen consisted of peripheral blood mononuclear cells (PBMCs), obtained when the disease was refractory, from a patient treated with antithyroid drugs. Receptors were obtained from a female donor with Graves disease. The CDR3 runs from the conserved cysteine through the conserved F or W. D genes are given only for firm matches. Size tells how often a clone was seen (once, few, many) or the class of an expanded clone, and some rows leave it out.

TRBV19,14,.,.,TRBJ1-5,TGTGCCAGTAACATGTGGGGTAGCAATCAGCCCCAGCATTTT,CASNMWGSNQPQHF
TRBV28,14,many,TRBD1,TRBJ2-7,TGTGCCAGCAGTTTCTTCGAGGGGGCGAGGGAGCAGTACTTC,CASSFFEGAREQYF
TRBV5-4,18,few,.,TRBJ2-6,TGTGCCAGCAGCTTGGCCTGGCAGGGGCTGACCGGGGCCAACGTCCTGACTTTC,CASSLAWQGLTGANVLTF
TRBV7-2,14,.,.,TRBJ2-2,TGTGCCAGCAGCCCCCAGGGGGGAGCCGGGGAGCTGTTTTTT,CASSPQGGAGELFF
TRBV10-3,11,many,.,TRBJ2-7,TGTGCCATCAGGGTGTCCTACGAGCAGTACTTC,CAIRVSYEQYF
TRBV7-2,19,.,.,TRBJ2-2,TGTGCCAGCAGCTTAAAACCTATAGACTACTCACAGAACACCGGGGAGCTGTTTTTT,CASSLKPIDYSQNTGELFF
TRBV30,15,.,.,TRBJ2-2,TGTGCCTGGAGTGTAAGTGGGGGCCGTGTCGGGGAGCTGTTTTTT,CAWSVSGGRVGELFF
TRBV11-2,17,few,TRBD2,TRBJ2-7,TGTGCCAGCAGCTTGGGACTAGCGGGAGGGCCTCGGTACGAGCAGTACTTC,CASSLGLAGGPRYEQYF
TRBV3-1,14,few,.,TRBJ2-3,TGTGCCAGCAGCCAAATGTCCATACGAGATACGCAGTATTTT,CASSQMSIRDTQYF
TRBV20-1,13,many,TRBD2,TRBJ2-7,TGCAGTGCTAGTGTAGCGGGAGTGGGGGAGCAGTACTTC,CSASVAGVGEQYF
TRBV4-1,16,.,TRBD1,TRBJ1-6,TGCGCCAGCAGCCAGTCCGGACAGGGATATAATTCACCCCTCCACTTT,CASSQSGQGYNSPLHF
TRBV10-3,14,.,.,TRBJ1-3,TGTGCCATCAGTGAACAGAACTCAGGAAACACCATATATTTT,CAISEQNSGNTIYF
TRBV6-1,13,few,TRBD1,TRBJ1-2,TGTGCCAGCACTCGGGACAGCCTTAATGGCTACACCTTC,CASTRDSLNGYTF
TRBV3-1,14,many,.,TRBJ2-5,TGTGCCAGCAACAGACGGTCAACACAAGAGACCCAGTACTTC,CASNRRSTQETQYF
TRBV12-3/TRBV12-4,15,few,.,TRBJ2-7,TGTGCCAGCAGTTTCGGGGCGGGTGGGGGTTTCGAGCAGTACTTC,CASSFGAGGGFEQYF
TRBV28,11,few,.,TRBJ2-5,TGTGCCACCAGAAAAATGCAGACCCAGTACTTC,CATRKMQTQYF
TRBV7-2,17,.,.,TRBJ2-7,TGTGCCAGCAGCCAAGACCGCGTTCCCGGGAGACTTGACGAGCAGTACTTC,CASSQDRVPGRLDEQYF